Listed here are 9 T cell receptor beta chains from one sample, sequenced in a study of T cells after yellow fever vaccination. TCRdb called the 5' RACE reads again in MiXCR, with one record for every CDR3 protein. Among about 58,000 distinct CDR3 sequences listed, approximately 7.7% were seen once. This material consisted of CD8+ T cells sorted from PBMCs, taken on the day of the first yellow fever vaccination. The receptors stem from a man between 18 and 29 years old who received the YFV17D yellow fever vaccine.

This clonotype was picked up a small number of times. The V gene is TRBV24-1, the J gene TRBJ2-7, with 8 bases that match TRBD1. Germline loops: CDR1 KGHDR, CDR2 SFDVKD. There are 14 residues in the CDR3. Trimming at V came to 7 bases and at J to 3 bases, leaving 7 bases not matched to a gene. The chain's CDR3 is CATSTGGEDYEQYV. CDR3 nucleotides: TGTGCCACCAGCACAGGGGGAGAAGACTACGAGCAGTACGTC.

The rearrangement joins TRBV28 to TRBJ1-1; the D is unclear. In germline, CDR1 is MDHEN, CDR2 SYDVKM. The CDR3 loop spans 12 amino acids. V lost 7 bases to trimming and J lost 2 bases, with 8 bases between them. The CDR3 region is CASKEANTEAFF. The CDR3 coding sequence is TGTGCCAGCAAGGAGGCAAACACTGAAGCTTTCTTT.

The V call is TRBV15, the J call TRBJ2-1; 7 bases align to TRBD1. Germline-derived CDR1 and CDR2 are LNHNV and YYDKDF (reference sequence). The length of the CDR3 is 14 residues. V trimming: 5 bases; J trimming: 13 bases; junction bases outside the gene matches: 14. Here the CDR3 DNA reads TGTGCCACCAGCCTTCGAGCCACAGGGGCCCCACAGTTCTTC. It is translated as CATSLRATGAPQFF.

This clonotype was seen more than once but under ten times. The chain joins TRBV5-6 to TRBJ2-7; D is unresolved. The germline CDR1 and CDR2 sequences are SGHDT and YYEEEE. V lost 3 bases and J 4 bases, leaving 14 bases between the germline ends. This CDR3 spans 14 amino acids. DNA of the CDR3: TGTGCCAGCAGCTCCGGTGGCAGCGTATACGAGCAGTACGTC. This translates into CASSSGGSVYEQYV.

At least ten counts were recorded for this clonotype. V and J are TRBV7-2 and TRBJ1-6, with D maybe TRBD1 (5 bases). The CDR3 extends over 15 amino acids. CDR1 and CDR2 (germline): SGHTA, FQGNSA. Deletions cut 3 bases from V and 5 bases from J, with 11 bases between. CDR3 in amino acids: CASSFRELDNSPLHF. The CDR3 DNA sequence: TGTGCCAGCAGCTTCAGGGAATTGGATAATTCACCCCTCCACTTT.

Ten or more counts support this clonotype. The chain joins TRBV12-5 to TRBJ2-5; 10 bases are shared with TRBD1. CDR3 size: 16 residues. The junction had 8 bases not matched to a gene; V was cut back by 2 bases and J by 5 bases. Germline CDR1 is LGHNT and CDR2 is FRNRAP. The chain's CDR3 is CASGLTPGQGSETQYF. The CDR3 nucleotides read TGTGCTAGTGGTTTGACCCCGGGACAGGGGAGTGAGACCCAGTACTTC.

This clonotype was recorded a few times. This sequence joins TRBV20-1 and TRBJ2-3, with 8 bases fitting TRBD2. Germline V lookup: CDR1 DFQATT, CDR2 SNEGSKA (reference sequence). The J segment lost 0 bases and the V segment lost 1 base, leaving 12 bases of the junction unmatched. This CDR3 is built from 18 residues. The CDR3 DNA sequence: TGCAGTGCTAGAGTAACGAGCGGGGGTCGTCCTAGCACAGATACGCAGTATTTT. It encodes CSARVTSGGRPSTDTQYF.

The V gene is TRBV20-1, the J gene TRBJ1-2, with D possibly matching TRBD1 (5 bases). The length of the CDR3 is 15 residues. The V gene's germline CDR1 is DFQATT and CDR2 SNEGSKA (reference sequence). Trimming pared 0 bases from V and 1 base from J, leaving 12 bases between. The CDR3 sequence is CSAREGGGDNYGYTF. In DNA, the CDR3 is TGCAGTGCTAGAGAGGGCGGGGGGGATAACTATGGCTACACCTTC.

The J gene is TRBJ2-1, the V gene TRBV7-6; D is possibly TRBD1 (5 bases). The CDR3 spans 14 residues. From germline, CDR1 is SGHVS and CDR2 FNYEAQ. Trimming cost V 4 bases and J 8 bases, with 15 bases left between them. The CDR3 coding sequence is TGTGCCAGCAGCTCGCGACAGTCTGGCTATGAGCAGTTCTTC. Protein: CASSSRQSGYEQFF.